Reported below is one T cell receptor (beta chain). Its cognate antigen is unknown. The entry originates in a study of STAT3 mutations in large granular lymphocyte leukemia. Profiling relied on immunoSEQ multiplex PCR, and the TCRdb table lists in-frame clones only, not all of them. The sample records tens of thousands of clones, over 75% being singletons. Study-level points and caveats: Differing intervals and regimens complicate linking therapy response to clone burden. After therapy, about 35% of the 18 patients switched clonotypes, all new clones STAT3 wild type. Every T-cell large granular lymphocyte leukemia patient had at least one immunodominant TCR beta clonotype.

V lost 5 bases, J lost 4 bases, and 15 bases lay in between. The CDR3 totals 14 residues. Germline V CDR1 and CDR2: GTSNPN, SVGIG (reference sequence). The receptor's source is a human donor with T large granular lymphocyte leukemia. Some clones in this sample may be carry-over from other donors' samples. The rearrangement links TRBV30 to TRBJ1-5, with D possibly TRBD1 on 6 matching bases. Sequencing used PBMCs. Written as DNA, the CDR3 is TGTGCCTGGTCCCAGGGGCAGCAAAATCAGCCCCAGCATTTT. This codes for CAWSQGQQNQPQHF.